Listed here are 31 T cell receptor beta chains from one sample, sequenced in a study of a mutant IDH1 vaccine in newly diagnosed glioma. Time point noted: baseline, week 1 (first vaccination visit). As for treatment: pre-vaccination baseline after standard-of-care therapy. TCRdb's table, derived via immunoSEQ multiplex PCR, lists solely in-frame clones and lacks some. The data contain tens of thousands of clones, more than 80% of them singletons. The material sequenced was PBMCs, taken from a glioma patient treated with radiotherapy, temozolomide or both. The origin of the receptors is a man between 18 and 29 years old with glioma.

V gene TRBV9 combines with J gene TRBJ2-2; the D gene is possibly TRBD1 (6 bases). V was shortened by 4 bases and J by 1 base, with 11 bases between the two germline ends. The V gene's germline CDR1 is SGDLS and CDR2 YYNGEE. The CDR3 is 15 residues long. The CDR3 loop reads CASSKGQQNTGELFF. The CDR3 DNA follows: TGTGCCAGCAGCAAAGGACAGCAGAACACCGGGGAGCTGTTTTTT.

V is TRBV7-9 and J is TRBJ1-2; tentative D call: TRBD1 (5 bases). The CDR3 spans 12 residues. The ends were cut back, 1 base at V and 8 bases at J, with 8 bases in the middle. Germline V gives CDR1 SEHNR, CDR2 FQNEAQ (reference sequence). DNA for the CDR3: TGTGCCAGCAGCTTAGGGACACGAGGCTACACCTTC. Translated: CASSLGTRGYTF.

This sequence joins TRBV2 and TRBJ2-2; the match to TRBD1 covers 9 bases. Per the germline V gene, CDR1 is SNHLY and CDR2 is FYNNEI. The ends lost 8 bases at V and 6 bases at J; junction bases unmatched: 7. The CDR3 length is 14 residues. The DNA for the CDR3 is TGTGCCAGCTTTGGACAGGGGATTCCCGGGGAGCTGTTTTTT. The encoded protein is CASFGQGIPGELFF.

To note about this clone: The junction and the germline gene differ at one end; a read error may be behind it. The gene calls are TRBV4-3 and TRBJ2-1; possible D gene TRBD2, 5 bases. Germline V gene lookup returns CDR1 LGHNA and CDR2 YSLEER. The CDR3 has 10 amino acids. CDR3 amino acids: CASSQDLHLF. CDR3 nucleotide sequence: TGCGCCAGCAGCCAGGACTTGCATCTCTTC.

The gene calls are TRBV30 and TRBJ2-1, with D perhaps TRBD1 (6 bases). Trimming left V 5 bases short and J 6 bases short, with 14 bases between. CDR1 is GTSNPN, CDR2 SVGIG, per germline (reference sequence). This CDR3 region has 13 residues. CDR3 nucleotide sequence: TGTGCCTGGGGACAGTGGATAGGCAATGAGCAGTTCTTC. Encoded protein: CAWGQWIGNEQFF.

The V and J genes are TRBV29-1 and TRBJ2-2; D perhaps matches TRBD2 (5 bases). With 1 base removed from V and 6 bases from J, the gap between germline ends came to 9 bases. Germline CDR1 is SQVTM and CDR2 is ANQGSEA. This CDR3 has 13 residues. CDR3 nucleotide sequence: TGCAGCGTTGAAGGAACTAGTTCCGGGGAGCTGTTTTTT. The encoded protein is CSVEGTSSGELFF.

V is TRBV5-4 and J is TRBJ2-3; D may be TRBD1 or TRBD2 (5 bases each). CDR1 and CDR2 from the germline V gene are SGHNT and YYREEE (reference sequence). Trimming pared 0 bases from V and 3 bases from J, leaving 8 bases between. The CDR3 covers 14 residues. CDR3 DNA sequence: TGTGCCAGCAGCTTGGCGGGGCGGACAGATACGCAGTATTTT. Protein product: CASSLAGRTDTQYF.

The chain is built from TRBV5-6 and TRBJ2-4; D ambiguous. The CDR3 is 13 amino acids. Germline loops: CDR1 SGHDT, CDR2 YYEEEE. V was trimmed by 5 bases and J by 5 bases, leaving 11 bases between them. In DNA form, the CDR3 reads TGTGCCAGCAGACAGCCCACGGAAAACATTCAGTACTTC. Protein sequence: CASRQPTENIQYF.

This chain joins TRBV7-9 and TRBJ2-7; D is unclear. V dropped 3 bases and J dropped 5 bases, with 14 bases sitting between them. Germline CDR1 SEHNR, CDR2 FQNEAQ (reference sequence). The CDR3 runs 14 residues. The CDR3, as DNA: TGTGCCAGCAGCTTCGGCGGTGGTGGTGACGAGCAGTACTTC. This codes for CASSFGGGGDEQYF.

The rearrangement uses TRBV13 and TRBJ1-1; D gene uncertain. The CDR3 consists of 14 residues. Trimming stripped 10 bases from V and 6 bases from J, with 21 bases between. Germline V lookup: CDR1 PRHDT, CDR2 FYEKMQ (reference sequence). CDR3 amino acids: CAINKRAGVAEAFF. CDR3 DNA sequence: TGTGCCATCAATAAAAGGGCCGGGGTCGCTGAAGCTTTCTTT.

This chain links TRBV7-2 with TRBJ1-2; D uncertain. The CDR3 totals 12 residues. V shed 2 bases and J shed 7 bases, with 8 bases lying between them. The V gene's germline CDR1 is SGHTA and CDR2 FQGNSA. The CDR3: CASSLYTAGYTF. The DNA of the CDR3 is TGTGCCAGCAGCTTATATACGGCTGGCTACACCTTC.

This rearrangement joins TRBV5-6 to TRBJ2-5; TRBD2 matches at 14 bases. Germline trimming cut 4 bases from V and 5 bases from J; bases unmatched to any gene: 10. Germline CDR1 SGHDT, CDR2 YYEEEE. CDR3 size: 17 residues. The CDR3: CASSPRRLAGGQETQYF. CDR3 DNA sequence: TGTGCCAGCAGCCCCCGTCGACTAGCGGGAGGGCAGGAGACCCAGTACTTC.

This clone has just a few counts. This chain joins TRBV5-1 and TRBJ2-5; D call uncertain. Trimming removed 0 bases at V and 1 base at J, with 4 bases between. Germline-derived CDR1 and CDR2 are SGHRS and YFSETQ. This CDR3 has 13 residues. The CDR3 spells CASSLAPQETQYF. DNA for the CDR3: TGCGCCAGCAGCTTGGCACCCCAAGAGACCCAGTACTTC.

Here the CDR3 reads CASSSPHSNQPQHF. CDR3 DNA sequence: TGTGCCAGCAGTTCACCTCATAGCAATCAGCCCCAGCATTTT. The gene calls are TRBV28 and TRBJ1-5, with D unresolved. The CDR3 is made up of 14 amino acids. CDR1 is MDHEN, CDR2 SYDVKM, per germline. With 4 bases removed from V and 0 bases from J, the gap between germline ends came to 7 bases.

The genes are TRBV5-1 and TRBJ2-7; D uncertain. V was pared by 0 bases and J by 7 bases, with 17 bases between. Germline V gene lookup returns CDR1 SGHRS and CDR2 YFSETQ. CDR3 length equals 15 residues. The CDR3 coding sequence is TGCGCCAGCAGCTTGGCCTGGCAGAGGTTGGGAGAGCAGTACTTC. This sequence encodes CASSLAWQRLGEQYF.

This clone showed up just once. V usage is TRBV9 and J usage is TRBJ2-5; TRBD2 agrees at 7 bases. The CDR3 sequence is 17 residues long. J lost 2 bases, V lost 4 bases, and 14 bases had no gene match. The germline V gene has CDR1 SGDLS and CDR2 YYNGEE. The CDR3 spells CASSPQGLAVAQETQYF. In DNA form, the CDR3 reads TGTGCCAGCAGCCCCCAGGGTCTAGCGGTAGCTCAAGAGACCCAGTACTTC.

The chain has TRBV10-3 and TRBJ1-5; 7 bases map to TRBD1. This CDR3 is 14 amino acids long. The germline CDR1 and CDR2 sequences are ENHRY and SYGVKD. The ends lost 0 bases at V and 7 bases at J; junction bases unmatched: 3. The CDR3 sequence: CAISESQGIQPQHF. CDR3 nucleotides: TGTGCCATCAGTGAGTCACAGGGGATCCAGCCCCAGCATTTT.

The chain has TRBV5-1 and TRBJ1-1; D perhaps matches TRBD1 (6 bases). The V end lost 2 bases, the J end lost 0 bases, and 17 bases lay between the germline ends. CDR1 is SGHRS and CDR2 is YFSETQ in the germline V gene. The CDR3 length is 17 residues. CDR3 nucleotide sequence: TGCGCCAGCAGCTTCCACAGCCGGACAGCTATGAACACTGAAGCTTTCTTT. It is translated as CASSFHSRTAMNTEAFF.

V usage is TRBV6-5 and J usage is TRBJ2-7; the D call may be TRBD1 or TRBD2 (5 bases each). This CDR3 is 10 amino acids long. CDR1 MNHEY and CDR2 SVGAGI come from the germline V gene. V was cut by 10 bases and J by 11 bases, with 15 bases left in between. CDR3 amino acids: CAMMAGTKYF. CDR3 sequence (DNA): TGTGCCATGATGGCCGGGACGAAGTACTTC.

The J gene is TRBJ1-4, the V gene TRBV30, with D hard to call. V dropped 4 bases and J dropped 7 bases, with 16 bases sitting between them. This CDR3 is 14 amino acids long. Germline V lookup: CDR1 GTSNPN, CDR2 SVGIG (reference sequence). As DNA, the CDR3 is TGTGCCTGGAAGTCCGGACCGCTAGGTGAAAAACTGTTTTTT. Translation gives CAWKSGPLGEKLFF.

The V gene is TRBV5-6, the J gene TRBJ1-1; the D gene is possibly TRBD1 (5 bases). There are 14 residues in the CDR3. Trimming took 3 bases from V and 0 from J, leaving 9 bases between them. Germline CDR1 reads SGHDT; CDR2 reads YYEEEE. The CDR3 spells CASSWGPLNTEAFF. CDR3 nucleotides: TGTGCCAGCAGCTGGGGACCGCTGAACACTGAAGCTTTCTTT.

The chain combines TRBV9 with TRBJ2-5; D gene ambiguous. The germline V gene encodes CDR1 SGDLS and CDR2 YYNGEE. The CDR3 totals 14 residues. Trimming took 0 bases from V and 4 from J, leaving 10 bases between them. CDR3 sequence reads: CASSVAEQLETQYF. The CDR3 coding sequence is TGTGCCAGCAGCGTAGCTGAACAGCTAGAGACCCAGTACTTC. The full variable domain, its missing parts supplied by reference TRBV9 and TRBJ2-5, is DSGVTQTPKHLITATGQRVTLRCSPRSGDLSVYWYQQSLDQGLQFLIQYYNGEERAKGNILERFSAQQFPDLHSELNLSSLELGDSALYFCASSVAEQLETQYFGPGTRLLVL.

CDR3 sequence (DNA): TGTGCCAGCAGCTTTCCCGCGGCTCCTTATGGCTACACCTTC. Protein sequence: CASSFPAAPYGYTF. This rearrangement joins TRBV5-4 to TRBJ1-2, with D unclear. The germline V and J ends were trimmed by 2 bases and 5 bases, with 13 bases remaining between them. Germline values: CDR1 SGHNT, CDR2 YYREEE (reference sequence). The CDR3 extends over 14 amino acids.

This clone was observed a handful of times. The CDR3 sequence: CASSATDFRGTEAFF. The CDR3, as DNA: TGTGCCAGCAGTGCGACAGATTTCAGGGGTACTGAAGCTTTCTTT. The chain combines TRBV25-1 with TRBJ1-1, with D perhaps TRBD1 (6 bases). Germline CDR1 is MGHDK and CDR2 is SYGVNS. The V end was cut by 4 bases, the J end by 5 bases, with 17 bases between. CDR3 length: 15 amino acids.

This clone has a single count. The V call is TRBV7-9, the J call TRBJ1-2, with TRBD1 as a possible D gene (6 bases). Looked up from germline, CDR1 is SEHNR and CDR2 is FQNEAQ (reference sequence). The CDR3 sequence is 12 residues long. The V gene lost 5 bases and the J gene lost 9 bases, with 13 bases spanning the gap. The CDR3: CASSEGGGSYTF. The CDR3, as DNA: TGTGCCAGCAGCGAGGGGGGAGGGAGCTACACCTTC.

The rearrangement links TRBV7-2 to TRBJ2-7; 7 positions agree with TRBD1. This CDR3 is 16 amino acids long. With 5 bases clipped from V and 0 bases from J, the junction kept 10 bases outside the gene matches. Germline-derived CDR1 and CDR2 are SGHTA and FQGNSA. The CDR3 protein is CASSPQGVSSSYEQYF. DNA for the CDR3: TGTGCCAGCAGCCCCCAGGGGGTCTCTAGCTCCTACGAGCAGTACTTC.

This clone showed up just a few times. The chain joins TRBV27 to TRBJ2-7; no definite D call. In germline, CDR1 is MNHEY, CDR2 SMNVEV (reference sequence). The CDR3 spans 13 residues. V was cut by 0 bases and J by 3 bases, with 6 bases left in between. The CDR3 coding sequence is TGTGCCAGCAGTTTATCTTTCGGCTACGAGCAGTACTTC. This codes for CASSLSFGYEQYF.

This clone has just a few counts. The chain has TRBV19 and TRBJ1-4; TRBD1 might be the D (5 bases). This CDR3 region has 13 residues. Deletions cut 10 bases from V and 3 bases from J, with 12 bases between. Germline V gives CDR1 LNHDA, CDR2 SQIVND (reference sequence). The CDR3 DNA is TGTGCCATAGGGACGGCCGCTAATGAAAAACTGTTTTTT. Encoded protein: CAIGTAANEKLFF.

The genes are TRBV5-4 and TRBJ1-1; possibly TRBD1 for D (5 bases). Germline V gene sequence: CDR1 SGHNT, CDR2 YYREEE (reference sequence). Trimming took 1 base from V and 4 from J, leaving 20 bases between them. CDR3 size: 17 residues. CDR3 residues: CASSLFTRGDGGTEAFF. CDR3 nucleotides: TGTGCCAGCAGCTTGTTCACCAGAGGGGATGGTGGCACTGAAGCTTTCTTT.

The DNA for the CDR3 is TGTGCCAGCAGCTTAGTAAACGCAGGAGCCTACGAGCAGTACTTC. This codes for CASSLVNAGAYEQYF. The rearrangement links TRBV7-2 to TRBJ2-7; D ambiguous. Germline V gene lookup returns CDR1 SGHTA and CDR2 FQGNSA. V lost 1 base, J lost 2 bases, and 12 bases lay in between. This CDR3 is 15 amino acids long.

The V gene is TRBV7-9, the J gene TRBJ2-7, with D unclear. This CDR3 has 13 amino acids. Germline V gene data show CDR1 as SEHNR and CDR2 as FQNEAQ (reference sequence). V lost 1 base to trimming and J lost 1 base, with 5 bases between them. CDR3 region: CASSLELSYEQYF. CDR3 nucleotides: TGTGCCAGCAGCTTAGAACTATCCTACGAGCAGTACTTC.